The sequence of this T cell receptor beta chain was determined in a study of blood T cell repertoires in COVID-19. Study-level information: Sites in the United States, Italy and Spain provided acute and convalescent COVID-19 samples.

Germline CDR1 MNHEY, CDR2 SVGEGT. CDR3 length: 13 residues. Trimming removed 2 bases from V and 2 bases from J, with 7 bases in between. Sequenced by immunoSEQ multiplex PCR; TCRdb stores in-frame clones only, minus some. The sample carries a few hundred thousand clones, 70% to 90% recorded once. The receptor was derived from a woman between 50 and 59 years old with acute or convalescent COVID-19. The specimen sequenced was peripheral blood. The chain carries TRBV6-2 or TRBV6-3 and TRBJ2-7, with TRBD1 as a possible D gene (5 bases). CDR3 DNA: TGTGCCAGCAGTTACCTGGGGCCCTACGAGCAGTACTTC. This encodes CASSYLGPYEQYF.